What follows describes a single T cell receptor beta chain. Its antigen is unidentified. This sample is drawn from a study of OX40 agonist ivuxolimab in advanced cancers. Whole-study context: Participants could have had prior anti-PD-1, anti-PD-L1 or anti-CTLA-4 therapy, and roughly 40% had some. Whole-study results and caveats: CD4+ and CD8+ blood T cells expanded clonally by week 6 at 0.1 to 3.0 mg/kg.

Measured with immunoSEQ multiplex PCR; TCRdb has only the in-frame clones, and not every one. Of some 70,000 clones in the sample, about 89% are singletons; the top ten hold 2% to 2.5%. The source is an adult with an advanced solid tumor such as melanoma, head and neck, liver or kidney cancer. The sample consisted of CD4+ or CD8+ T cells sorted from blood, taken in a trial of the OX40 agonist ivuxolimab.

CDR3 protein: CASSWRDTQYF. The CDR3 DNA sequence: TGTGCCAGCAGCTGGCGAGATACGCAGTATTTT. The V call is TRBV7-6, the J call TRBJ2-3, with D hard to call. CDR3 length equals 11 residues. V was trimmed by 4 bases and J by 5 bases, leaving 4 bases between them. Germline CDR1 is SGHVS and CDR2 is FNYEAQ.